This is a list of T cell receptor beta chains from one sample in a study of post-analysis software for immune sequencing data. In TCRdb, the PCR reads were re-called with MiXCR into one record per CDR3 protein. In the table there are about 430,000 distinct CDR3 sequences, about 40% of which are singletons. The specimen sequenced was blood. These receptor sequences come from a girl aged 2-10 years with multiple sclerosis. CDR3s include the opening cysteine and the closing phenylalanine or tryptophan. Each record gives: V gene, D gene, CDR3 length, clone size, J gene, CDR3 DNA, CDR3 protein. D genes are given only for firm matches. A clone size is listed for some rows: how often the clone was seen (once, few, many), or a class if it is expanded.

TRBV20-1	NA	15	once	TRBJ2-2	TGCAGTCTATTCCTCGGGGGAGGGAACACCGGGGAGCTGTTTTTT	CSLFLGGGNTGELFF
TRBV7-2	NA	15	few	TRBJ2-1	TGTGCCAGCAGCTTACAGGGGACATCCTACAATGAGCAGTTCTTC	CASSLQGTSYNEQFF
TRBV21-1	NA	12	NA	TRBJ2-5	TGTGACTCCGCGGTACATGGCGAGACCCAGTACTTC	CDSAVHGETQYF
TRBV29-1	NA	14	NA	TRBJ2-5	TGCAGCGTTGAAGAGCAGGATGTGACTGCGGTGCAGTACTTC	CSVEEQDVTAVQYF
TRBV27	TRBD2	15	few	TRBJ2-1	TGTGCCAGCAGTTTAGGAGGTAGCGGGGAAGGGGAGCAGTTCTTC	CASSLGGSGEGEQFF
TRBV28	TRBD2	16	few	TRBJ2-3	TGTGCCAGCAGTAGCCCAGGGGCGGGGGGGTCAGATACGCAGTATTTT	CASSSPGAGGSDTQYF
TRBV2	TRBD1	15	few	TRBJ2-7	TGTGCCGGCACCGTCGGACAGGGGGCCTCCTACGAGCAGTACTTC	CAGTVGQGASYEQYF
TRBV15	NA	14	few	TRBJ2-1	TGTGCCACCAGCCTGGAACTGTTCTACAATGAGCAGTTCTTC	CATSLELFYNEQFF
TRBV6-5	NA	18	few	TRBJ2-5	TGTGCCAGCAGTTACCGAACCCCCGGTAGGGACGGCCGCGGGTCCCAGTACTTC	CASSYRTPGRDGRGSQYF
TRBV12-3/TRBV12-4	TRBD1	14	NA	TRBJ2-3	TGTGCCAGCAGTTTTTCTGGGACAGAAGATACGCAGTATTTT	CASSFSGTEDTQYF
TRBV27	TRBD1	15	NA	TRBJ1-5	TGTGCCAGCAGTCAAGGGACAGGGGGCGGTCAGCCCCAGCATTTT	CASSQGTGGGQPQHF
TRBV7-2	NA	18	NA	TRBJ1-6	TGTGCCAGCAGCTTAGTCTTTCAGGGATCTACTCGGAATTCACCCCTCCACTTT	CASSLVFQGSTRNSPLHF
TRBV5-1	NA	13	NA	TRBJ1-2	TGCGCCAGCAGCTCGGGGGGGAACTATGGCTACACCTTC	CASSSGGNYGYTF
TRBV20-1	TRBD2	14	few	TRBJ2-5	TGCAGTGCTCCCGCTAGCGGGAGAGGAGAGACCCAGTACTTC	CSAPASGRGETQYF
TRBV27	TRBD1	15	few	TRBJ2-3	TGTGCCAGCGGCTGGACAGGGACCGGCACAGATACGCAGTATTTT	CASGWTGTGTDTQYF
TRBV10-3	NA	14	NA	TRBJ1-4	TGTGCCATCAGTGAAGGCACAGCCTTAGAAAAACTGTTTTTT	CAISEGTALEKLFF
TRBV9	TRBD2	15	few	TRBJ2-7	TGTGCCAGCAGCGGGACTAGCGTCCAGGGGTCCGAGCAGTACTTC	CASSGTSVQGSEQYF
TRBV7-2	TRBD2	16	NA	TRBJ2-3	TGTGCCAGCAGCTTAAGACTAGCGGGGCTCACAGATACGCAGTATTTT	CASSLRLAGLTDTQYF
TRBV10-3	NA	15	NA	TRBJ2-5	TGTGCCATCAGTGAGTCGAAGGTGGGGGAAGAGACCCAGTACTTC	CAISESKVGEETQYF